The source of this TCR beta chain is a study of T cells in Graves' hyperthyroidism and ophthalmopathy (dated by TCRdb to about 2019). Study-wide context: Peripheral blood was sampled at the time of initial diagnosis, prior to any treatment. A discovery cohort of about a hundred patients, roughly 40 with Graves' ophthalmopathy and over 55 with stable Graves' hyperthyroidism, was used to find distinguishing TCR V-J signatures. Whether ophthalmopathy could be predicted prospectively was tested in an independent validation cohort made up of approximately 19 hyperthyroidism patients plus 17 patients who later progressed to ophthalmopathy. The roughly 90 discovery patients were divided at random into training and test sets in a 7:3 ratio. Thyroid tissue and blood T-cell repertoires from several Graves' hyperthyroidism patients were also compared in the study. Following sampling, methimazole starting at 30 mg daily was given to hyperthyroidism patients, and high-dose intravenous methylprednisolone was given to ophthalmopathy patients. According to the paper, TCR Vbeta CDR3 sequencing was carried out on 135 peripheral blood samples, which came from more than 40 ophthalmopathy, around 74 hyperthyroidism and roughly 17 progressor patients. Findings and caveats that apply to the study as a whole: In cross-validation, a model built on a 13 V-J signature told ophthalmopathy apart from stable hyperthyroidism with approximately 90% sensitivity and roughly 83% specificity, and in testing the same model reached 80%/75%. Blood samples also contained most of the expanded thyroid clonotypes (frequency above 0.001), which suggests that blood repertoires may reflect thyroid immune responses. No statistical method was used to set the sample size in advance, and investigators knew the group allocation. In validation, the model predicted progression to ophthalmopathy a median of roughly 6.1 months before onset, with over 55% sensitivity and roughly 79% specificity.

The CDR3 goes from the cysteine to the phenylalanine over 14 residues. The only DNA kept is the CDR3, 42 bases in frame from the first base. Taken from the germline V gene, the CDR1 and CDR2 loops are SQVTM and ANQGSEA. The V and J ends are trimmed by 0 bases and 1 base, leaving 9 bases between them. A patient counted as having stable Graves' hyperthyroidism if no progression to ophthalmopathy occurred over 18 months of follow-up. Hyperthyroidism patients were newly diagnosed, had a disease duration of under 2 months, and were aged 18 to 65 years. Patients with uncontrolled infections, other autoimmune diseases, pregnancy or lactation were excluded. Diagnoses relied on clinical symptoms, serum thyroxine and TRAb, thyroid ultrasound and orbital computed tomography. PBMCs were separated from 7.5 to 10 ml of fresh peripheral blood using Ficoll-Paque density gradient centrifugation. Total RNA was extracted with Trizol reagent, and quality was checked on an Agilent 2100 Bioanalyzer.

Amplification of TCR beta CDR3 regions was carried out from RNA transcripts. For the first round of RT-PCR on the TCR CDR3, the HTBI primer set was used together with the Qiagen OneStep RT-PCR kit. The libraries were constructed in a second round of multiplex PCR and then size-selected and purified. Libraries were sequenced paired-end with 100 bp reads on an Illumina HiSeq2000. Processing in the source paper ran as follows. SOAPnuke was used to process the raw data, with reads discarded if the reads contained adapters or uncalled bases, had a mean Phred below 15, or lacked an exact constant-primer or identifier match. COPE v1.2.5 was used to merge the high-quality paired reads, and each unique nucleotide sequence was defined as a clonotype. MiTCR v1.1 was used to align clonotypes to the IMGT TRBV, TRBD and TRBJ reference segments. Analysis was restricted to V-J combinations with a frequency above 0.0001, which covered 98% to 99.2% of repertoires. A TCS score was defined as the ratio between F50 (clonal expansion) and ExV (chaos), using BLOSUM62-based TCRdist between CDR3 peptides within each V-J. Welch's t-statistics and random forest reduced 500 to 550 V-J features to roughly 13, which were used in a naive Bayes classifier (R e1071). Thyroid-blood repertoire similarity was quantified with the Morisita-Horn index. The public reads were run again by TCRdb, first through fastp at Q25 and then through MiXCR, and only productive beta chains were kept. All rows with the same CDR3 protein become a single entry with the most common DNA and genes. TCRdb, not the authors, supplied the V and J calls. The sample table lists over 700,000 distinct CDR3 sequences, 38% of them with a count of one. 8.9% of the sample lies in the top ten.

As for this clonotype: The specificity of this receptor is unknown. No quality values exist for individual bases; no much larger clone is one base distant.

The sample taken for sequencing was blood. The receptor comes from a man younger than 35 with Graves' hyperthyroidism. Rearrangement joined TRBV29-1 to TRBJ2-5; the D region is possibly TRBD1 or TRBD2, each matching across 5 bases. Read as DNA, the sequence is TGCAGCGTTGAAGATGGGGCGGGCCAAGAGACCCAGTACTTC. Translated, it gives CSVEDGAGQETQYF.